What follows are 15 T cell receptor beta chains derived from one specimen sequenced in a study of T cells after yellow fever vaccination. TCRdb reprocessed the 5' RACE reads via MiXCR and lists one record per CDR3 protein. The table lists approximately 550,000 distinct CDR3 sequences, about a fifth of them singletons. Sequenced here: PBMCs, sampled 15 days after the yellow fever booster vaccination. These receptor sequences come from a man aged 25 to 40 who received the YFV17D yellow fever vaccine.

This rearrangement joins TRBV3-1 to TRBJ2-3, with TRBD2 identical over 8 bases. The CDR3 extends over 15 amino acids. J lost 3 bases, V lost 1 base, and 3 bases had no gene match. CDR1 is LGHDT and CDR2 is YNNKEL in the germline V gene (reference sequence). For the CDR3, the DNA is TGTGCCAGCAGCCAAGGAGCGGGGGCGACAGATACGCAGTATTTT. Encoded protein: CASSQGAGATDTQYF.

About this clonotype itself: A much more abundant neighbour one base away suggests this may be a read error. The rearrangement links TRBV7-9 to TRBJ2-1; D gene uncertain. V gave up 5 bases and J gave up 5 bases, with 10 bases separating them. CDR3 size: 13 residues. Germline V CDR1 and CDR2: SEHNR, FQNEAQ (reference sequence). Here the CDR3 reads CASSVGPNNEQFF. CDR3 DNA: TGTGCCAGCAGCGTCGGACCGAACAATGAGCAGTTCTTC. The full variable domain, rest sourced from reference TRBV7-9 and TRBJ2-1, is DTGVSQNPRHKITKRGQNVTFRCDPISEHNRLYWYRQTLGQGPEFLTYFQNEAQLEKSRLLSDRFSAERPKGSFSTLEIQRTEQGDSAMYLCASSVGPNNEQFFGPGTRLTVL.

This clonotype was seen a few times. J is TRBJ2-5 and V is TRBV15, with D unresolved. V lost 5 bases and J 1 base, leaving 8 bases between the germline ends. Germline CDR1 and CDR2: LNHNV and YYDKDF (reference sequence). CDR3 size: 13 residues. In DNA, the CDR3 is TGTGCCACCAGCTCGAGAAGCCAAGAGACCCAGTACTTC. Protein sequence: CATSSRSQETQYF.

This chain joins TRBV6-5 and TRBJ1-2, with 7 bases that match TRBD1. J was trimmed by 1 base and V by 5 bases; bases with no gene match: 7. Germline assignment: CDR1 MNHEY and CDR2 SVGAGI. The CDR3 consists of 15 residues. CDR3 DNA sequence: TGTGCCAGCAGTCACGACAGGGTTCGTAACTATGGCTACACCTTC. Its translation: CASSHDRVRNYGYTF.

This clonotype was seen only a few times. V gene TRBV7-9 combines with J gene TRBJ2-7, with TRBD2 matching 8 bases. V was pared by 5 bases and J by 4 bases, with 4 bases of the junction left unmatched. CDR1 and CDR2 from the germline V gene are SEHNR and FQNEAQ (reference sequence). CDR3 size: 13 residues. The CDR3, as DNA: TGTGCCAGCAGCCACGGGGGGGAATACGAGCAGTACTTC. This sequence encodes CASSHGGEYEQYF. Combining the CDR3 with reference TRBV7-9 and TRBJ2-7 gives the whole variable domain DTGVSQNPRHKITKRGQNVTFRCDPISEHNRLYWYRQTLGQGPEFLTYFQNEAQLEKSRLLSDRFSAERPKGSFSTLEIQRTEQGDSAMYLCASSHGGEYEQYFGPGTRLTVT.

The chain uses TRBV28 and TRBJ1-3; 9 positions agree with TRBD1. The CDR3 runs 15 residues. With 5 bases clipped from V and 3 bases from J, the junction kept 5 bases outside the gene matches. Germline V CDR1 and CDR2: MDHEN, SYDVKM. The CDR3 here is CASSSTGGDGNTIYF. The DNA for the CDR3 is TGTGCCAGCAGTAGCACAGGGGGCGATGGAAACACCATATATTTT. The full variable domain, rest sourced from reference TRBV28 and TRBJ1-3, is DVKVTQSSRYLVKRTGEKVFLECVQDMDHENMFWYRQDPGLGLRLIYFSYDVKMKEKGDIPEGYSVSREKKERFSLILESASTNQTSMYLCASSSTGGDGNTIYFGEGSWLTVV.

This clonotype was seen only a few times. The chain couples TRBV2 to TRBJ2-1; the match to TRBD1 covers 9 bases. The CDR3 runs 17 residues. Germline assignment: CDR1 SNHLY and CDR2 FYNNEI. Germline trimming cut 5 bases from V and 2 bases from J; bases unmatched to any gene: 10. This CDR3 is CASSFRADRGPYNEQFF. CDR3 in DNA: TGTGCCAGCAGTTTCCGAGCGGACAGGGGACCCTACAATGAGCAGTTCTTC. Looking up the rest from reference TRBV2 and TRBJ2-1 gives the full variable domain: EPEVTQTPSHQVTQMGQEVILRCVPISNHLYFYWYRQILGQKVEFLVSFYNNEISEKSEIFDDQFSVERPDGSNFTLKIRSTKLEDSAMYFCASSFRADRGPYNEQFFGPGTRLTVL.

The J gene is TRBJ2-4, the V gene TRBV3-1, with TRBD2 as a possible D gene (5 bases). The CDR3 loop spans 14 amino acids. Germline CDR1 is LGHDT and CDR2 is YNNKEL (reference sequence). The germline V and J ends were trimmed by 1 base and 12 bases, with 16 bases remaining between them. Here the CDR3 DNA reads TGTGCCAGCAGCCAAGGAGCGGTCCCCACCACTCAGTACTTC. The encoded protein is CASSQGAVPTTQYF.

The genes are TRBV29-1 and TRBJ2-7; 8 nucleotides agree with TRBD1. The CDR3 consists of 15 residues. Germline V CDR1 and CDR2: SQVTM, ANQGSEA. The V and J ends lost 6 bases and 5 bases, in that order; junction bases with no gene match: 15. CDR3 in amino acids: CSVQGVAGGQDEQYF. CDR3 DNA sequence: TGCAGCGTGCAAGGAGTGGCAGGGGGCCAGGACGAGCAGTACTTC.

Only a few counts were recorded for this clonotype. The genes are TRBV11-1 and TRBJ2-5, with 9 bases fitting TRBD2. Germline loops: CDR1 SGHAT, CDR2 FQDESV (reference sequence). The CDR3 extends over 18 amino acids. The V gene end was trimmed by 3 bases and the J gene end by 4 bases; junction bases not matched to a gene: 15. The CDR3 bases are TGTGCCAGCAGCTTGGGGATGACTAGCGGAGTCAGGGGAGAGACCCAGTACTTC. The encoded protein is CASSLGMTSGVRGETQYF. Based on the CDR3 plus reference TRBV11-1 and TRBJ2-5, the full variable domain is EAEVAQSPRYKITEKSQAVAFWCDPISGHATLYWYRQILGQGPELLVQFQDESVVDDSQLPKDRFSAERLKGVDSTLKIQPAELGDSAMYLCASSLGMTSGVRGETQYFGPGTRLLVL.

This clonotype showed up just a few times. The chain recombines TRBV24-1 with TRBJ2-2; D gene uncertain. Trimming removed 2 bases at V and 2 bases at J, with 14 bases between. Germline assignment: CDR1 KGHDR and CDR2 SFDVKD. The CDR3 is 17 residues long. The CDR3 reads CATSDSSAPSNTGELFF. CDR3 nucleotides: TGTGCCACCAGTGATTCATCGGCCCCGAGTAACACCGGGGAGCTGTTTTTT.

In this sample, this clonotype turned up a few times. The chain employs TRBV7-9 and TRBJ2-3, with 7 bases that match TRBD2. V gave up 5 bases and J gave up 2 bases; unmatched junction bases: 10. Germline CDR1 reads SEHNR; CDR2 reads FQNEAQ (reference sequence). The CDR3 has 16 amino acids. The CDR3 protein is CASSESGRVITDTQYF. CDR3 coding DNA: TGTGCCAGCAGCGAAAGTGGGAGGGTGATCACAGATACGCAGTATTTT.

The rearrangement joins TRBV4-1 to TRBJ1-1, with 7 bases fitting TRBD1. This CDR3 region has 15 residues. Trimming cost V 10 bases and J 0 bases; bases outside gene matches: 11. Germline assignment: CDR1 MGHRA and CDR2 YSYEKL. CDR3 sequence reads: CATKLGTDLNTEAFF. The DNA for the CDR3 is TGCGCCACCAAGCTCGGGACAGATTTGAACACTGAAGCTTTCTTT.

The table lists this clonotype with a few counts. The chain uses TRBV12-3 or TRBV12-4 and TRBJ2-1; 11 bases align to TRBD2. CDR3 length equals 15 residues. With 8 bases clipped from V and 9 bases from J, the junction kept 12 bases outside the gene matches. The CDR3 loop reads CASRTSGTSGSEQFF. In nucleotides, the CDR3 is TGTGCCAGCCGAACGTCCGGGACTAGCGGTAGTGAGCAGTTCTTC.

The chain uses TRBV5-1 and TRBJ2-4; 11 nucleotides match TRBD2. V was clipped by 0 bases and J by 11 bases; unmatched bases: 7. The CDR3 contains 15 residues. Germline CDR1 is SGHRS and CDR2 is YFSETQ. CDR3 region: CASSLGLAGSSVQYF. The CDR3 DNA sequence: TGCGCCAGCAGCTTGGGACTAGCGGGGTCCTCCGTTCAGTACTTC.